The rows below give T cell receptor beta chains drawn from one sample of a study of T cells in Graves' hyperthyroidism and ophthalmopathy. TCRdb fed the multiplex PCR reads into MiXCR, producing one record per CDR3 protein. The sample records 650,000 to 700,000 distinct CDR3 sequences, about 18% being singletons. The sequenced sample was blood. The receptors were sampled from a man over 45 with Graves' hyperthyroidism. Each CDR3 is given with its conserved first and last residue. A D gene is named only where the DNA matches it firmly. For some rows the clone size is stated as once, few or many, or as a class when expanded; others skip it.

TRBJ1-5 | TRBV7-2 | NA | NA | TGTGCCAGCAGCTTCGGGGGAAACAATCAGCCCCAGCATTTT | CASSFGGNNQPQHF
TRBJ2-3 | TRBV12-3/TRBV12-4 | TRBD2 | many | TGTGCCAGCAGACTAGCGGCCACAGATACGCAGTATTTT | CASRLAATDTQYF
TRBJ2-7 | TRBV30 | TRBD2 | many | TGTGCCTGCAGCGGGAGTGGCTACGAGCAGTACTTC | CACSGSGYEQYF
TRBJ1-4 | TRBV6-1 | NA | many | TGTGCCAGCAGTGAAGGAGGAATTAATGAAAAACTGTTTTTT | CASSEGGINEKLFF
TRBJ2-7 | TRBV7-2 | TRBD2 | many | TGTGCCAGCAGCTTACCCTTAGCGGGAGCCTACGAGCAGTACTTC | CASSLPLAGAYEQYF
TRBJ1-2 | TRBV28 | TRBD1 | NA | TGTGCCAGCAGATTACCGGGACAGGGAATTCGGGGCTATGGCTACACCTTC | CASRLPGQGIRGYGYTF
TRBJ2-2 | TRBV28 | TRBD1 | NA | TGTGCCAGCAGTTTGGGGCCCGGGACAGACACCGGGGAGCTGTTTTTT | CASSLGPGTDTGELFF
TRBJ2-1 | TRBV28 | TRBD2 | NA | TGTGCCAGCGGCGGGGCTAGCGGGAGGGCGAGCTACAATGAGCAGTTCTTC | CASGGASGRASYNEQFF
TRBJ2-7 | TRBV11-2 | NA | many | TGTGCCAGCAGCTTAGACCGGGGCTCAGGCGAGCAGTACTTC | CASSLDRGSGEQYF
TRBJ1-5 | TRBV7-6 | TRBD1 | NA | TGTGCCAGCAGCTTACTTCCAGGGGGCGGTCAGCCCCAGCATTTT | CASSLLPGGGQPQHF
TRBJ1-2 | TRBV6-5 | TRBD1 | many | TGTGCCAGCAGTTACAAGATCGGCCCGAACAGGGGCACCAACTATGGCTACACCTTC | CASSYKIGPNRGTNYGYTF
TRBJ2-5 | TRBV20-1 | TRBD2 | NA | TGCAGTGCAACCGGACTAGCGGGAAGGGGGGCCCAAGAGACCCAGTACTTC | CSATGLAGRGAQETQYF
TRBJ2-1 | TRBV6-2/TRBV6-3 | NA | few | TGTGCCAGCAGGAACCGGGACTTCTACTCCTACAATGAGCAGTTCTTC | CASRNRDFYSYNEQFF
TRBJ2-2 | TRBV9 | NA | few | TGTGCCAGCAGCCCAACTTCAGGGATGGAAACCGGGGAGCTGTTTTTT | CASSPTSGMETGELFF
TRBJ2-5 | TRBV19 | NA | many | TGTGCCAGTAGTTACGGCGGCGGGCCAGGGGAGACCCAGTACTTC | CASSYGGGPGETQYF
TRBJ2-7 | TRBV6-2/TRBV6-3 | TRBD2 | NA | TGTGCCAGTATTAGCGGGACGGCCTACGAGCAGTACTTC | CASISGTAYEQYF
TRBJ2-1 | TRBV6-5 | NA | many | TGTGCCAGCAGTTACTCGGCAGGGGTCAATGAGCAGTTCTTC | CASSYSAGVNEQFF
TRBJ1-2 | TRBV27 | TRBD1 | once | TGTGCCAGCAGTTTACAAGGACAGGGGAACTATGGCTACACCTTC | CASSLQGQGNYGYTF
TRBJ2-7 | TRBV7-8 | NA | few | TGTGCCAGCAGCCCACTGGCGGCGAGGGGGTACCACGAGCAGTACTTC | CASSPLAARGYHEQYF
TRBJ2-7 | TRBV29-1 | TRBD2 | NA | TGCAGCGTTGAAAAAACTAGCGGGAGCTACGAGCAGTACTTC | CSVEKTSGSYEQYF
TRBJ2-5 | TRBV6-5 | NA | many | TGTGCCAGCAGTTACACTGGGGGGCGCGAGACCCAGTACTTC | CASSYTGGRETQYF
TRBJ2-7 | TRBV10-2 | TRBD1 | many | TGCGCCAGCAGTGAATGGGGGACAGCCTCCTACGAGCAGTACTTC | CASSEWGTASYEQYF
TRBJ2-1 | TRBV20-1 | TRBD1 | NA | TGCAGTGCGGGACAGGGGGTCAATGAGCAGTTCTTC | CSAGQGVNEQFF
TRBJ2-7 | TRBV27 | NA | many | TGTGCCAGCAGTTTAGTAGGGCTGGGGGAGCAGTACTTC | CASSLVGLGEQYF
TRBJ2-7 | TRBV11-1 | TRBD2 | many | TGTGCCAGCAGCTCTAACGAGGCGGGGGGGGCCTACGAGCAGTACTTC | CASSSNEAGGAYEQYF
TRBJ2-3 | TRBV28 | TRBD1 | many | TGTGCCAGCAGTGCCTGGCAGGGGGCGGATACGCAGTATTTT | CASSAWQGADTQYF
TRBJ2-3 | TRBV7-9 | TRBD2 | many | TGTGCCAGCAGACCTAGAAGACTAGCTCCTTGGGAAGATACGCAGTATTTT | CASRPRRLAPWEDTQYF
TRBJ2-7 | TRBV4-3 | NA | NA | TGCGCCAGCAGCCAAGCGATTGGGGCGCGGTACGAGCAGTACTTC | CASSQAIGARYEQYF
TRBJ1-1 | TRBV9 | NA | few | TGTGCCAGCCGCCCATATTTACAGGTTAAGGACGATGAAGCTTTCTTT | CASRPYLQVKDDEAFF
TRBJ1-2 | TRBV6-1 | NA | many | TGTGCCAGCAGCTCCCTTATGAACTATGGCTACACCTTC | CASSSLMNYGYTF
TRBJ1-5 | TRBV30 | NA | NA | TGTGCCTGGGCCGGGGATAGCAATCAGCCCCAGCATTTT | CAWAGDSNQPQHF
TRBJ2-5 | TRBV5-1 | TRBD2 | many | TGCGCCAGCAGCCCCACCGGGACTAGCGGGAGACGGGGCGAGACCCAGTACTTC | CASSPTGTSGRRGETQYF
TRBJ1-3 | TRBV4-3 | NA | NA | TGCGCCAGCAGCCAAGAATGGCTCTCTGGAAACACCATATATTTT | CASSQEWLSGNTIYF
TRBJ2-7 | TRBV9 | TRBD1 | many | TGTGCCAGCAGCGTAGGGGGGACAGGGAGAATCTACGAGCAGTACTTC | CASSVGGTGRIYEQYF
TRBJ1-1 | TRBV5-6 | NA | many | TGTGCCAGCAGCTTGGCCGGCGGGATGGCTGAAGCTTTCTTT | CASSLAGGMAEAFF
TRBJ1-4 | TRBV20-1 | NA | few | TGCAGTGCTAGTAACAGGGAAGGCGCTGAAAAACTGTTTTTT | CSASNREGAEKLFF
TRBJ2-1 | TRBV30 | NA | NA | TGTGCCTGGGGGGTCTCCGATGAGCAGTTCTTC | CAWGVSDEQFF
TRBJ2-1 | TRBV6-1 | NA | NA | TGTGCCAGCAGTGAAACGGAACCCTACAATGAGCAGTTCTTC | CASSETEPYNEQFF
TRBJ2-3 | TRBV7-2 | TRBD1 | many | TGTGCCAGCACCTACCGGGACAGGGGGCGCCCAGATACGCAGTATTTT | CASTYRDRGRPDTQYF
TRBJ2-1 | TRBV24-1 | TRBD2 | many | TGTGCCACCAGTGATACCAGCGGGAGGGCCCTCAATGAGCAGTTCTTC | CATSDTSGRALNEQFF
TRBJ1-4 | TRBV6-5 | TRBD1 | many | TGTGCCAGCAGTTACGCACCGGGACAGGGGTCGCGTAATGAAAAACTGTTTTTT | CASSYAPGQGSRNEKLFF
TRBJ1-1 | TRBV19 | TRBD1 | few | TGTGCCAGTAGTCCTATGGACAGGGATACGCTCCGAGCTTTCTTT | CASSPMDRDTLRAFF
TRBJ2-7 | TRBV27 | TRBD2 | NA | TGTGCCAGCAGGCGAGGCGGGGGCTACGAGCAGTACTTC | CASRRGGGYEQYF
TRBJ1-2 | TRBV2 | NA | many | TGTGCCAGCAGTGACCTGCGGGGGTACTATGGCTACACCTTC | CASSDLRGYYGYTF
TRBJ2-7 | TRBV28 | NA | many | TGTGCCAGCAGTTTAATGGGGAGCTCCTACGAGCAGTACTTC | CASSLMGSSYEQYF
TRBJ1-5 | TRBV20-1 | NA | few | TGCAGTGCTGTTGATACAGGCCGCAATCAGCCCCAGCATTTT | CSAVDTGRNQPQHF
TRBJ1-2 | TRBV7-9 | NA | many | TGTGCCAGCAGCACATACAGGGCTGGCTACACCTTC | CASSTYRAGYTF
TRBJ2-7 | TRBV2 | NA | many | TGTGCCAGCATCGACAGGGAGGGTCGCGAGCAGTACTTC | CASIDREGREQYF
TRBJ1-1 | TRBV12-3/TRBV12-4 | TRBD1 | many | TGTGCCAGCAGTTCAGGGGGCGGGAGGAACACTGAAGCTTTCTTT | CASSSGGGRNTEAFF
TRBJ1-4 | TRBV5-1 | NA | NA | TGCGCCAGCAGCCTATCATCAGGAAGGGAAAAACTGTTTTTT | CASSLSSGREKLFF
TRBJ2-7 | TRBV27 | NA | NA | TGTGCCAGCAGTCCGACCCTGGGAGCGGGCCCCGTGAGGGAGCAGTACTTC | CASSPTLGAGPVREQYF
TRBJ1-2 | TRBV18 | TRBD1 | many | TGTGCCAGCTCAGACGACAGGGACTATGGCTACACCTTC | CASSDDRDYGYTF
TRBJ1-1 | TRBV30 | NA | few | TGTGCCTGGAGCGCGACACGGAACACTGAAGCTTTCTTT | CAWSATRNTEAFF
TRBJ1-1 | TRBV6-1 | TRBD1 | many | TGTGCCAGCAGTGCGATAACAGGGGTGAACACTGAAGCTTTCTTT | CASSAITGVNTEAFF
TRBJ2-1 | TRBV11-2 | TRBD1 | few | TGTGCCAGCAGCGACAGGGGGGATAATTCTGCTTGTGAGCAGTTCTTC | CASSDRGDNSACEQFF
TRBJ2-1 | TRBV24-1 | TRBD2 | few | TGTGCCACCGGGAGGACTAGCGGAGACTCCTACAATGAGCAGTTCTTC | CATGRTSGDSYNEQFF
TRBJ1-2 | TRBV6-5 | NA | many | TGTGCCAGCAGTTACACCACACCTCCCAGCTACTATGGCTACACCTTC | CASSYTTPPSYYGYTF
TRBJ2-3 | TRBV6-5 | NA | NA | TGTGCCAGCAGTTACTCGGCATCTAGCACAGATACGCAGTATTTT | CASSYSASSTDTQYF
TRBJ1-4 | TRBV30 | TRBD1 | many | TGTGCCTGGGCAGGGACAGCTAATCTTAATGAAAAACTGTTTTTT | CAWAGTANLNEKLFF